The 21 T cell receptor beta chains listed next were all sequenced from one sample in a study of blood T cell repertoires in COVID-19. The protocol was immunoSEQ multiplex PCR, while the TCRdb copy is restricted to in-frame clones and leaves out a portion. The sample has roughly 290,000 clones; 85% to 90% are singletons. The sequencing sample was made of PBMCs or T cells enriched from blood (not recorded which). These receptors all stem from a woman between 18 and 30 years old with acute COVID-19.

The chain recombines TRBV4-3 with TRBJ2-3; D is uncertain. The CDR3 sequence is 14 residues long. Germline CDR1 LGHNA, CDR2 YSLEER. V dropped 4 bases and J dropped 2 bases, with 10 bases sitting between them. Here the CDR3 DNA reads TGCGCCAGCAGCCCATCAGGTTTCACAGATACGCAGTATTTT. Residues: CASSPSGFTDTQYF.

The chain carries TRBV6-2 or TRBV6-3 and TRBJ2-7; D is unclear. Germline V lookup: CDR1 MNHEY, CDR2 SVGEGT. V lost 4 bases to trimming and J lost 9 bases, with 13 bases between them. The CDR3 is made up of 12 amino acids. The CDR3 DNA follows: TGTGCCAGCAGTTCCCAGTTTGGCGGGCAGTACTTC. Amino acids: CASSSQFGGQYF.

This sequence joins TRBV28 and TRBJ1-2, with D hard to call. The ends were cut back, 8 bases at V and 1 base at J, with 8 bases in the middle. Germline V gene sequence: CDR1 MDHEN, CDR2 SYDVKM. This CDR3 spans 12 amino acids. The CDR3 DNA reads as TGTGCCAGCTCCTTACTTAACTATGGCTACACCTTC. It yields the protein CASSLLNYGYTF.

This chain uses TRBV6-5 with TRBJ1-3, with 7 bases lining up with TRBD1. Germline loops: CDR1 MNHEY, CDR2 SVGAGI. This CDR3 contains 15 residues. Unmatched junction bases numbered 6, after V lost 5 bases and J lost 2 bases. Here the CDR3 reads CASSKPGTAGNTIYF. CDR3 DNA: TGTGCCAGCAGTAAACCCGGGACAGCTGGAAACACCATATATTTT.

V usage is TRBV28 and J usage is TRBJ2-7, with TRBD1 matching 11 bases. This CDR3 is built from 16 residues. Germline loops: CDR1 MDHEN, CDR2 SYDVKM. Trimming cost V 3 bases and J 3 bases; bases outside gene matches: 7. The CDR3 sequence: CASSLGGQGALYEQYF. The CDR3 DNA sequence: TGTGCCAGCAGTTTGGGTGGACAGGGGGCCCTCTACGAGCAGTACTTC.

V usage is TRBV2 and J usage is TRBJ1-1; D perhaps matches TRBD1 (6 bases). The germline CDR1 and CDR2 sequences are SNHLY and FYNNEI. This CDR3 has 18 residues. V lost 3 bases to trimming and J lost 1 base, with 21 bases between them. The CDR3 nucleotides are TGTGCCAGCAGTGAGGTTGGTTTGGGGGCGAGAACGAACACTGAAGCTTTCTTT. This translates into CASSEVGLGARTNTEAFF.

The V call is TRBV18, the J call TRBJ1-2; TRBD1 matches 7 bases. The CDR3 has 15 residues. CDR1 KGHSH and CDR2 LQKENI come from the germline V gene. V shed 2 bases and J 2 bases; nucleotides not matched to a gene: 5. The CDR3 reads CASSPLDRPNYGYTF. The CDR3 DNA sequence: TGTGCCAGCTCACCATTGGACAGGCCGAACTATGGCTACACCTTC. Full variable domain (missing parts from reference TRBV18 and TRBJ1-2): NAGVMQNPRHLVRRRGQEARLRCSPMKGHSHVYWYRQLPEEGLKFMVYLQKENIIDESGMPKERFSAEFPKEGPSILRIQQVVRGDSAAYFCASSPLDRPNYGYTFGSGTRLTVV.

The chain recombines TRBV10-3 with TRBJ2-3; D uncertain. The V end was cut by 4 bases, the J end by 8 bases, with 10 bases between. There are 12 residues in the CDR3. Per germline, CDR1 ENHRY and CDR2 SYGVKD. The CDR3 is CAISGLESTQYF. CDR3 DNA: TGTGCCATCAGTGGATTAGAGAGTACGCAGTATTTT.

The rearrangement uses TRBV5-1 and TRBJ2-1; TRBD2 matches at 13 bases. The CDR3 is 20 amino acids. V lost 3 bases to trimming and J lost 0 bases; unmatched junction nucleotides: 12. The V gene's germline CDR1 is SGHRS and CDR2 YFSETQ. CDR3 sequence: CASSSAGTSGEGSSYNEQFF. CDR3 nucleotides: TGCGCCAGCAGCTCCGCCGGGACTAGCGGGGAGGGGAGCTCCTACAATGAGCAGTTCTTC.

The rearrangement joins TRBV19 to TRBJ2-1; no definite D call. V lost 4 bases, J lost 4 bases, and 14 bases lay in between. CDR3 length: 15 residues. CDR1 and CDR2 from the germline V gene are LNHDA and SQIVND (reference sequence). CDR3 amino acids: CASSTSSSRYNEQFF. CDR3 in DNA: TGTGCCAGTAGTACGAGCTCTAGTCGGTACAATGAGCAGTTCTTC.

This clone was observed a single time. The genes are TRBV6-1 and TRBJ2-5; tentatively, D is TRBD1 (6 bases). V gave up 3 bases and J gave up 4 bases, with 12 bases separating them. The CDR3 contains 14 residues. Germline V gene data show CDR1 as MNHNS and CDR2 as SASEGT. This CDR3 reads CASSDDIGGETQYF. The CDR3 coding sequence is TGTGCCAGCAGTGATGATATAGGGGGAGAGACCCAGTACTTC.

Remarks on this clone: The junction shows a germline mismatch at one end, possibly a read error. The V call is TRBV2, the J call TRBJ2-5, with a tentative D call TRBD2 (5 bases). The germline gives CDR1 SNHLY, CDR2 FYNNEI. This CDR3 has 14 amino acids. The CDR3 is CASREDYPAATQYF. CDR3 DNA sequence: TGTGCCAGCAGGGAAGACTATCCCGCAGCGACCCAGTACTTC.

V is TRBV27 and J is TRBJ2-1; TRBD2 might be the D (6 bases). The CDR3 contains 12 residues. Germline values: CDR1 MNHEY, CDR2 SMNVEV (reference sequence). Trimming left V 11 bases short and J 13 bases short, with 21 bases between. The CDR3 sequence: CAAGPWEAGQFF. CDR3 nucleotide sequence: TGTGCCGCCGGCCCCTGGGAGGCGGGACAGTTCTTC.

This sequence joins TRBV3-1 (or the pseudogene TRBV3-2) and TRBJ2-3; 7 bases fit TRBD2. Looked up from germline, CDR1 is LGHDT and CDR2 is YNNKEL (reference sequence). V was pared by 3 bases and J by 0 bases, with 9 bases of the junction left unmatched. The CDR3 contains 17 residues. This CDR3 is CASSQEGLAVSTDTQYF. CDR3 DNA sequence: TGTGCCAGCAGCCAGGAAGGGCTAGCGGTTAGCACAGATACGCAGTATTTT.

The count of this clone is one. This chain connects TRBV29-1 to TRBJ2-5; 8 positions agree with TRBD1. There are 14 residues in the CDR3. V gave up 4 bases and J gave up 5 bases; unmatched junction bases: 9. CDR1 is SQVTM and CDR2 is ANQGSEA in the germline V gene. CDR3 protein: CSVGAGGYGETQYF. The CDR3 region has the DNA TGCAGCGTTGGGGCAGGGGGCTATGGGGAGACCCAGTACTTC.

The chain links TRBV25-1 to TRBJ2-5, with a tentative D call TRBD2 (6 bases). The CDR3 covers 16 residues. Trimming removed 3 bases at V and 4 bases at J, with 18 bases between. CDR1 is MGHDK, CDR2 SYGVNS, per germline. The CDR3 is CASSDGGRLEGETQYF. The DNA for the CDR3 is TGTGCCAGCAGTGACGGGGGTAGACTGGAGGGAGAGACCCAGTACTTC.

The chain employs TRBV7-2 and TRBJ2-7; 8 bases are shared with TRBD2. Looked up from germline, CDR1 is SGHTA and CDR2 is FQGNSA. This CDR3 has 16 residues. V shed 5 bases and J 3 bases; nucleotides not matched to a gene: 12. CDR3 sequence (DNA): TGTGCCAGCAGCGGGGAGGGACTAGTCCCCTTCTACGAGCAGTACTTC. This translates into CASSGEGLVPFYEQYF.

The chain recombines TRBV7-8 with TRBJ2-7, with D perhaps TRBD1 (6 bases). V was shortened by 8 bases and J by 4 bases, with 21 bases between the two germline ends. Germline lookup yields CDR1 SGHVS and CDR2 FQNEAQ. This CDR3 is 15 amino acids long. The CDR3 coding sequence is TGTGCCAGCCAGAGGGAGCACATTAGGGGGTACGAGCAGTACTTC. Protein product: CASQREHIRGYEQYF.

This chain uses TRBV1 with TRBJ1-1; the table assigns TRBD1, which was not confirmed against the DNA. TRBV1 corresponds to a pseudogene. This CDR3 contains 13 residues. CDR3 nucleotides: TGCACCAGCAGCCCCCATCTCAGTCATACAGCTTTCTTT. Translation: CTSSPHLSHTAFF.

Here the CDR3 reads CASSVQGYEQYF. CDR3 bases: TGTGCCAGCAGTGTGCAGGGCTACGAGCAGTACTTC. V usage is TRBV2 and J usage is TRBJ2-7; D is perhaps TRBD1 (5 bases). V lost 4 bases, J lost 3 bases, and 7 bases lay in between. The CDR3 loop spans 12 amino acids. CDR1 is SNHLY, CDR2 FYNNEI, per germline. The entire variable domain, with the rest obtained from reference TRBV2 and TRBJ2-7, is as follows: EPEVTQTPSHQVTQMGQEVILRCVPISNHLYFYWYRQILGQKVEFLVSFYNNEISEKSEIFDDQFSVERPDGSNFTLKIRSTKLEDSAMYFCASSVQGYEQYFGPGTRLTVT.

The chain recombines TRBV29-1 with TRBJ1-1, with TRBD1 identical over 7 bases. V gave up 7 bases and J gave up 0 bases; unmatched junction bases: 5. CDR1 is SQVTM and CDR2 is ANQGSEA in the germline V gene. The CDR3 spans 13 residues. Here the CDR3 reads CSGMTGLNTEAFF. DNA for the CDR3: TGCAGCGGAATGACAGGGCTGAACACTGAAGCTTTCTTT.